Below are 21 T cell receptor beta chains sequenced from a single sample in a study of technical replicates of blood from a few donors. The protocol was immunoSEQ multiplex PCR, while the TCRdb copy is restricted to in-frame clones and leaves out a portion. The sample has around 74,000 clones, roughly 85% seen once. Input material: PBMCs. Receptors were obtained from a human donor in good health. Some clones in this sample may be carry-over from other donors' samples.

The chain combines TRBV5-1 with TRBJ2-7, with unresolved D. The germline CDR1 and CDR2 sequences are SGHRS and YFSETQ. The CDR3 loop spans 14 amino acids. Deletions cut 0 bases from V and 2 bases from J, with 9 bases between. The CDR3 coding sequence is TGCGCCAGCAGCTTGGCTGCGGAGACCTACGAGCAGTACTTC. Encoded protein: CASSLAAETYEQYF.

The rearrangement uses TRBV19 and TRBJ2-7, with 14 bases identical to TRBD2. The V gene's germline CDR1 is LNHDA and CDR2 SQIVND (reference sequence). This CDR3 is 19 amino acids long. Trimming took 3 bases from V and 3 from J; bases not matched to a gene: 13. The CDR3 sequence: CASSILLPGLAGVGYEQYF. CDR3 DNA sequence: TGTGCCAGTAGTATCCTTCTACCGGGACTAGCGGGAGTGGGCTACGAGCAGTACTTC.

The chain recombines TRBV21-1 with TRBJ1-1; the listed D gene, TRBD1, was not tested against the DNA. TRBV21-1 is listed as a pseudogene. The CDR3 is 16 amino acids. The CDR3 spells CASSRSSPQEKTEAFF. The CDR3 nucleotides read TGTGCCAGCAGCAGGTCCTCCCCGCAGGAAAAAACTGAAGCTTTCTTT.

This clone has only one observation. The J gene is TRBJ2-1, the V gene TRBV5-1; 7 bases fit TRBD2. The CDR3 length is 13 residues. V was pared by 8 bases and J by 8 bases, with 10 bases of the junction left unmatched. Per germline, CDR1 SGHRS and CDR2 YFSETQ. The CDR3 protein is CASGSGTFDEQFF. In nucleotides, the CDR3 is TGCGCCAGTGGGAGCGGGACGTTCGATGAGCAGTTCTTC.

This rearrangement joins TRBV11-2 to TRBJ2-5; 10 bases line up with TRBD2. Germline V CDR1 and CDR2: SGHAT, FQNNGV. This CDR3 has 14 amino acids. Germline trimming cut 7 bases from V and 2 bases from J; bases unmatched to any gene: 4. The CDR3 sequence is CASTGLAVQETQYF. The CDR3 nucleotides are TGTGCCAGCACCGGACTAGCGGTACAAGAGACCCAGTACTTC.

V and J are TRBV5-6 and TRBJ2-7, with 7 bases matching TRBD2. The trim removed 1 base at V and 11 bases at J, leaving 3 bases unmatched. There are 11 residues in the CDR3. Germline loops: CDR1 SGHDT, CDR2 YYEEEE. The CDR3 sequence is CASSLLGGEYF. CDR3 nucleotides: TGTGCCAGCAGCTTGCTGGGGGGGGAGTACTTC.

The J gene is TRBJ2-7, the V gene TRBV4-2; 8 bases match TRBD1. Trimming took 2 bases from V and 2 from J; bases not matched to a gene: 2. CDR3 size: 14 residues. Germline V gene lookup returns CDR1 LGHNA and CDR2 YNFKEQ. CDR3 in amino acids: CASSQTGGTYEQYF. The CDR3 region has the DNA TGTGCCAGCAGCCAAACAGGGGGGACCTACGAGCAGTACTTC.

CDR3 loop: CSAARGGELFF. As DNA, the CDR3 is TGCAGTGCCGCACGGGGCGGGGAGCTGTTTTTT. The chain has TRBV20-1 and TRBJ2-2, with D possibly TRBD2 on 5 matching bases. CDR3 length: 11 residues. Germline CDR1 DFQATT, CDR2 SNEGSKA (reference sequence). The V end lost 6 bases, the J end lost 7 bases, and 9 bases lay between the germline ends.

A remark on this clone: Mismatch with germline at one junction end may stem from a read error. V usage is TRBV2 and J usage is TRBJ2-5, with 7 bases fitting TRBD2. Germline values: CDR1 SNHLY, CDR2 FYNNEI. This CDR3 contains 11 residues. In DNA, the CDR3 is TGTGCCAGCAGTGAAGCGCGGGAGAAGAACTTC. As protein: CASSEAREKNF.

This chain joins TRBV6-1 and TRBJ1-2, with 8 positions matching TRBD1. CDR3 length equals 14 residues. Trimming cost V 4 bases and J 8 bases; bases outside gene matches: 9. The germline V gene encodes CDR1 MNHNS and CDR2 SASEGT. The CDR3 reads CASSVQQGGEGYTF. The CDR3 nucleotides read TGTGCCAGCAGTGTTCAACAGGGGGGAGAAGGCTACACCTTC.

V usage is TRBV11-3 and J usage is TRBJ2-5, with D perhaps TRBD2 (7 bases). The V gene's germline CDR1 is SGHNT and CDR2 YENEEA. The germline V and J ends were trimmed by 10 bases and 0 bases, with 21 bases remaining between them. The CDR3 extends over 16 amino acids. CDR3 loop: CATGGGGVRDQETQYF. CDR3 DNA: TGTGCCACCGGGGGAGGGGGTGTACGGGACCAAGAGACCCAGTACTTC.

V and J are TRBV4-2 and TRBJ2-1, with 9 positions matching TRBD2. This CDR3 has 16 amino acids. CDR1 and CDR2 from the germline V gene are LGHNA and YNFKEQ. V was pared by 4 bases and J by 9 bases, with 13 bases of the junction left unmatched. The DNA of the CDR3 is TGTGCCAGCAGCCCTCCGGGTAGCGGGAGTATGGGTGAGCAGTTCTTC. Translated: CASSPPGSGSMGEQFF.

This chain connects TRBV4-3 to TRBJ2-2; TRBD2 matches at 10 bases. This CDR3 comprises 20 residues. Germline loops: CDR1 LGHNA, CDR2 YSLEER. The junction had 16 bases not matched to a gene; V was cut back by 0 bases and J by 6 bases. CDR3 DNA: TGCGCCAGCAGCCAAGATCTCGGGATTGGGCTAGCGGGGGATCCCGGGGAGCTGTTTTTT. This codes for CASSQDLGIGLAGDPGELFF.

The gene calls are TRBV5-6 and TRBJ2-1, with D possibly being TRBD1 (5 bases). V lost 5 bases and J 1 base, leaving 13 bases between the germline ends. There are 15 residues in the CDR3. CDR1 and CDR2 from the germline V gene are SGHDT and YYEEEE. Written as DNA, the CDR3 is TGTGCCAGCAGTTGGCAGGGATTATCCTACAATGAGCAGTTCTTC. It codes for CASSWQGLSYNEQFF.

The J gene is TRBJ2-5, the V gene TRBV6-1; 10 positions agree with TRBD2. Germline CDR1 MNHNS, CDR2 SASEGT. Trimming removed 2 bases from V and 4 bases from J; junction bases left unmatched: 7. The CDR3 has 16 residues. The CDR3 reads CASSEQKRGGRETQYF. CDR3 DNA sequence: TGTGCCAGCAGTGAACAAAAGCGGGGGGGCAGAGAGACCCAGTACTTC.

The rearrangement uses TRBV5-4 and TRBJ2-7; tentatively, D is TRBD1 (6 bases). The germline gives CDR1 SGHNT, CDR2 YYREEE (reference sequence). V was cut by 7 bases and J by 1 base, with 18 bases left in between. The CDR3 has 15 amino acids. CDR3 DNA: TGTGCCAGCGGGACCGGGACACATACTTCCTACGAGCAGTACTTC. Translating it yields CASGTGTHTSYEQYF.

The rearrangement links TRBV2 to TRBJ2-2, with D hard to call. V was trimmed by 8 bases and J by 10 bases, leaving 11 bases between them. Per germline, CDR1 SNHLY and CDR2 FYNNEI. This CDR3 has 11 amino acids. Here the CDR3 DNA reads TGTGCCAGCCAGAACGTGAAGGAGCTGTTTTTT. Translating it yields CASQNVKELFF.

The CDR3 nucleotides are TGTGCCAGCAGCCACGGACTAGCGGAATTCACAGATACGCAGTATTTT. This translates into CASSHGLAEFTDTQYF. The chain carries TRBV11-2 and TRBJ2-3; 10 nucleotides agree with TRBD2. Germline V gene lookup returns CDR1 SGHAT and CDR2 FQNNGV. CDR3 size: 16 residues. With V trimmed by 5 bases and J by 2 bases, 7 bases remained unmatched.

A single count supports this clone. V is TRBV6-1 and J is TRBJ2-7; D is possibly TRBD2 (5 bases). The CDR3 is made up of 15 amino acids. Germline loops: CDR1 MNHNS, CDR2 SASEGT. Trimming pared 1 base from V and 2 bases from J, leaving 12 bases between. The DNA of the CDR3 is TGTGCCAGCAGTGAAGGTGGCTTGGGAGCCTACGAGCAGTACTTC. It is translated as CASSEGGLGAYEQYF.

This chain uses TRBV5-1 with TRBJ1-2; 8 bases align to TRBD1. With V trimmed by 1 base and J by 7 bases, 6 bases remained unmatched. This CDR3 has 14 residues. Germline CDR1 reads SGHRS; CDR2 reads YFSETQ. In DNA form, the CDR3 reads TGCGCCAGCAGCTTGTCAGGGGGCGAGGTTGGCTACACCTTC. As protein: CASSLSGGEVGYTF. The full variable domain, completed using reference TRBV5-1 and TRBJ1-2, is KAGVTQTPRYLIKTRGQQVTLSCSPISGHRSVSWYQQTPGQGLQFLFEYFSETQRNKGNFPGRFSGRQFSNSRSEMNVSTLELGDSALYLCASSLSGGEVGYTFGSGTRLTVV.

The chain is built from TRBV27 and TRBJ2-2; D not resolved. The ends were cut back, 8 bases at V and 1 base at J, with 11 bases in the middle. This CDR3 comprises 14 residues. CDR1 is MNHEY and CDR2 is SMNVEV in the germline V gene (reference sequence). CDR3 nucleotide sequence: TGTGCCAGCTCCTCCAACTGGAACACCGGGGAGCTGTTTTTT. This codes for CASSSNWNTGELFF.